This T cell receptor beta chain comes out of a study of patients and donors after allogeneic stem cell transplantation. TCRdb fed the RT-PCR reads into MiXCR, producing one record per CDR3 protein. The table has some 960,000 distinct CDR3 sequences, around 17% seen once. The germline gives CDR1 SGHTA, CDR2 FQGNSA. CDR3 length: 15 amino acids. The V end was cut by 4 bases, the J end by 0 bases, with 10 bases between. Material: blood, either unsorted or a sorted T cell fraction (not recorded which). The chain combines TRBV7-2 with TRBJ2-1; D unresolved. The source is a human donor who was either an allogeneic HSCT recipient or a stem cell or donor lymphocyte infusion donor (not recorded which). It is not recorded whose cells these are; they may come from a transplant donor. The CDR3 loop reads CASSSSLPSYNEQFF. The CDR3 DNA reads TGTGCCAGCAGCTCGTCTCTACCCTCCTACAATGAGCAGTTCTTC. The whole variable domain, remainder taken from reference TRBV7-2 and TRBJ2-1, is GAGVSQSPSNKVTEKGKDVELRCDPISGHTALYWYRQSLGQGLEFLIYFQGNSAPDKSGLPSDRFSAERTGGSVSTLTIQRTQQEDSAVYLCASSSSLPSYNEQFFGPGTRLTVL.